This TCR beta chain was recovered during a study of blood T cell repertoires in COVID-19. Study information: Sample material is recorded as cDNA or gDNA derived from T cells, B-cell-depleted T cells, or PBMCs.

Original processing notes: Estimation of nucleated cell counts relied on the amplification of reference gene primers. TCRdb's table, derived via immunoSEQ multiplex PCR, lists solely in-frame clones and lacks some. From that table come the V and J calls and clone size; the DNA was used to work out D and trimming. The sample records 290,000 or so clones, 65% to 90% being singletons. Germline V gene data show CDR1 as SQVTM and CDR2 as ANQGSEA. This CDR3 region has 11 residues. V dropped 5 bases and J dropped 6; count of bases not matched to a gene: 3. The source is a man aged 45-60 years with active or convalescent COVID-19. Sequencing was done on a sample of peripheral blood. V gene TRBV29-1 combines with J gene TRBJ1-2; 7 nucleotides line up with TRBD1. The CDR3 DNA is TGCAGCGTTAAGGGGGCGGATGGCTACACCTTC. It translates to CSVKGADGYTF.